Each of the 19 T cell receptor beta chains below was sequenced from the same sample in a study of T cell repertoires in cytomegalovirus infection. From the reads, TCRdb called clonotypes with MiXCR, one entry per CDR3 protein. This repertoire shows about 160,000 distinct CDR3 sequences, 15% to 20% found once; its top ten account for about 17%. What was sequenced was CD8+ T cells from PBMCs. These receptors all come from a human donor in good health (CMV status not recorded). Some clones in this sample may be carry-over from other donors' samples.

The chain recombines TRBV28 with TRBJ2-7; D is unclear. Trimming took off 4 bases at V and 1 base at J, with 11 bases between the two ends. This CDR3 is 14 amino acids long. Germline V lookup: CDR1 MDHEN, CDR2 SYDVKM. In DNA form, the CDR3 reads TGTGCCAGCAGTTCACTGACTTCTTCCTACGAGCAGTACTTC. Translated, it gives CASSSLTSSYEQYF.

This clonotype was counted between two and nine times. The chain has TRBV28 and TRBJ2-3, with 10 nucleotides matching TRBD2. The CDR3 is made up of 18 amino acids. After removal of 4 bases from V and 1 base from J, the junction contained 11 bases not matched to a gene. Germline V lookup: CDR1 MDHEN, CDR2 SYDVKM. CDR3 in amino acids: CASSSLTSGPTGTDTQYF. The CDR3 DNA reads TGTGCCAGCAGTTCCCTGACTAGCGGGCCTACGGGCACAGATACGCAGTATTTT.

The chain uses TRBV7-8 and TRBJ1-5; D remains ambiguous. The CDR3 is 16 residues long. Germline V gene sequence: CDR1 SGHVS, CDR2 FQNEAQ. Trimming cost V 1 base and J 0 bases, with 10 bases left between them. The CDR3 here is CASSLVGAYSNQPQHF. CDR3 nucleotides: TGTGCCAGCAGCTTAGTGGGAGCTTATAGCAATCAGCCCCAGCATTTT.

The chain links TRBV6-5 to TRBJ2-7, with D uncertain. Germline-derived CDR1 and CDR2 are MNHEY and SVGAGI. This CDR3 has 17 amino acids. V lost 0 bases to trimming and J lost 0 bases, with 15 bases between them. The CDR3 coding sequence is TGTGCCAGCAGTTACTCTTCCGGTCCGTATTTCTCCTACGAGCAGTACTTC. Its translation: CASSYSSGPYFSYEQYF.

This clonotype was seen more than once but under ten times. The chain uses TRBV28 and TRBJ1-2, with D perhaps TRBD1 (6 bases). The germline CDR1 and CDR2 sequences are MDHEN and SYDVKM. Trimming cost V 10 bases and J 4 bases, with 16 bases left between them. This CDR3 is 13 amino acids long. CDR3 protein: CATLNRGAYGYTF. The CDR3 nucleotides are TGTGCCACTCTCAATAGGGGGGCCTATGGCTACACCTTC.

Only a few counts were recorded for this clonotype. The chain combines TRBV6-2 or TRBV6-3 with TRBJ2-2; 11 nucleotides agree with TRBD2. V lost 8 bases, J lost 6 bases, and 11 bases stayed unmatched. The CDR3 is 16 amino acids. Germline V CDR1 and CDR2: MNHEY, SVGEGT. Here the CDR3 reads CASSLAGGQGAGELFF. In nucleotides, the CDR3 is TGTGCCAGCTCCCTAGCGGGAGGCCAGGGGGCCGGGGAGCTGTTTTTT.

The gene calls are TRBV3-1 and TRBJ2-2, with 8 positions matching TRBD1. This CDR3 comprises 15 residues. With 3 bases clipped from V and 7 bases from J, the junction kept 7 bases outside the gene matches. Germline V lookup: CDR1 LGHDT, CDR2 YNNKEL (reference sequence). CDR3 nucleotide sequence: TGTGCCAGCAGCCAGGCGGACAGGGATTACGGGGAGCTGTTTTTT. It translates to CASSQADRDYGELFF. Supplemented by reference TRBV3-1 and TRBJ2-2, the full variable domain reads DTAVSQTPKYLVTQMGNDKSIKCEQNLGHDTMYWYKQDSKKFLKIMFSYNNKELIINETVPNRFSPKSPDKAHLNLHINSLELGDSAVYFCASSQADRDYGELFFGEGSRLTVL.

This sequence joins TRBV7-9 and TRBJ2-1; the match to TRBD2 covers 10 bases. Per germline, CDR1 SEHNR and CDR2 FQNEAQ (reference sequence). The J segment lost 1 base and the V segment lost 5 bases, leaving 5 bases of the junction unmatched. CDR3 length: 16 amino acids. The CDR3 nucleotides are TGTGCCAGCAGCCCCATAGCGGGGGGATCCTACAATGAGCAGTTCTTC. As protein: CASSPIAGGSYNEQFF.

The gene calls are TRBV9 and TRBJ2-2; no clear D. Trimming shortened V by 4 bases and J by 5 bases, and 12 bases separated the two germline ends. The CDR3 is 14 residues long. In germline, CDR1 is SGDLS, CDR2 YYNGEE. CDR3 bases: TGTGCCAGCAGCTTAAACACCCCGACCGGGGAGCTGTTTTTT. This codes for CASSLNTPTGELFF.

V and J are TRBV6-2 or TRBV6-3 and TRBJ2-7; 10 positions agree with TRBD2. V was pared by 2 bases and J by 3 bases, with 10 bases of the junction left unmatched. Germline V gene data show CDR1 as MNHEY and CDR2 as SVGEGT. The CDR3 spans 17 residues. The CDR3 spells CASSYLPTSGPYYEQYF. CDR3 DNA: TGTGCCAGCAGTTACCTACCGACTAGCGGGCCCTACTACGAGCAGTACTTC.

J is TRBJ2-1 and V is TRBV11-2; 7 positions match TRBD2. The CDR3 sequence is 16 residues long. Germline V gives CDR1 SGHAT, CDR2 FQNNGV. Trimming removed 3 bases from V and 4 bases from J; junction bases left unmatched: 9. CDR3 sequence (DNA): TGTGCCAGCAGCTTTCTAGCGGTAACTAAATACAATGAGCAGTTCTTC. Translation gives CASSFLAVTKYNEQFF.

This rearrangement joins TRBV7-9 to TRBJ2-1, with 8 bases fitting TRBD1. Unmatched junction bases numbered 3, after V lost 8 bases and J lost 0 bases. There are 14 residues in the CDR3. Germline V gene lookup returns CDR1 SEHNR and CDR2 FQNEAQ (reference sequence). The CDR3 region has the DNA TGTGCCAGCCGTACAGGGGGCTCCTACAATGAGCAGTTCTTC. This sequence encodes CASRTGGSYNEQFF.

This rearrangement joins TRBV7-9 to TRBJ2-1, with D perhaps TRBD1 or TRBD2 (5 bases each). The CDR3 is 14 residues long. The ends were cut back, 4 bases at V and 2 bases at J, with 9 bases in the middle. The germline V gene has CDR1 SEHNR and CDR2 FQNEAQ (reference sequence). The CDR3 DNA follows: TGTGCCAGCAGCTCGGGACGAACCTACAATGAGCAGTTCTTC. Translation: CASSSGRTYNEQFF.

This clonotype was detected a few times. The chain carries TRBV11-2 and TRBJ2-7; 13 bases agree with TRBD2. CDR3 length equals 16 residues. J lost 4 bases, V lost 0 bases, and 3 bases had no gene match. Germline CDR1 reads SGHAT; CDR2 reads FQNNGV. CDR3 region: CASSLELAGGLYEQYF. The CDR3 DNA reads as TGTGCCAGCAGCTTAGAACTAGCGGGAGGGCTATACGAGCAGTACTTC.

The rearrangement uses TRBV7-9 and TRBJ1-1, with 10 bases aligning to TRBD1. CDR3 size: 16 residues. Germline V gene lookup returns CDR1 SEHNR and CDR2 FQNEAQ (reference sequence). Germline trimming cut 0 bases from V and 6 bases from J; bases unmatched to any gene: 7. The CDR3 is CASSLALRQGAAEAFF. The CDR3, as DNA: TGTGCCAGCAGCTTAGCGTTAAGACAGGGGGCTGCTGAAGCTTTCTTT.

The chain recombines TRBV7-4 with TRBJ1-6; no clear D. In germline, CDR1 is SGHVT, CDR2 SQSDAQ. This CDR3 has 11 residues. V was shortened by 6 bases and J by 11 bases, with 8 bases between the two germline ends. CDR3 sequence reads: CASRSEAPLHF. In nucleotides, the CDR3 is TGTGCCAGCAGGTCGGAGGCACCCCTCCACTTT.

The CDR3, as DNA: TGTGCCAGCAGCTTAGCGGGCAGGGGGGACTATGGCTACACCTTC. Amino acids: CASSLAGRGDYGYTF. The chain couples TRBV7-9 to TRBJ1-2, with 7 bases identical to TRBD1. CDR3 length: 15 amino acids. Germline CDR1 is SEHNR and CDR2 is FQNEAQ (reference sequence). Trimming at V came to 0 bases and at J to 3 bases, leaving 4 bases not matched to a gene.

This clonotype was detected a few times. The rearrangement joins TRBV19 to TRBJ2-1; no definite D call. Germline-derived CDR1 and CDR2 are LNHDA and SQIVND (reference sequence). This CDR3 has 13 amino acids. With 2 bases removed from V and 10 bases from J, the gap between germline ends came to 12 bases. The CDR3: CASSITVGREQFF. For the CDR3, the DNA is TGTGCCAGTAGTATAACGGTAGGCAGGGAGCAGTTCTTC. Looking up the rest from reference TRBV19 and TRBJ2-1 gives the full variable domain: DGGITQSPKYLFRKEGQNVTLSCEQNLNHDAMYWYRQDPGQGLRLIYYSQIVNDFQKGDIAEGYSVSREKKESFPLTVTSAQKNPTAFYLCASSITVGREQFFGPGTRLTVL.

This clonotype has more than one count but fewer than ten. The CDR3 reads CSARDGRRQGAEEQYF. Here the CDR3 DNA reads TGCAGTGCTAGAGATGGTAGGCGGCAGGGGGCTGAAGAGCAGTACTTC. The chain joins TRBV20-1 to TRBJ2-7, with 8 bases fitting TRBD1. Germline-derived CDR1 and CDR2 are DFQATT and SNEGSKA (reference sequence). Germline trimming cut 0 bases from V and 7 bases from J; bases unmatched to any gene: 14. This CDR3 spans 16 amino acids.